This passage covers 14 T cell receptor beta chains from one sample sequenced in a study of OX40 agonist ivuxolimab in advanced cancers. Sequencing used immunoSEQ multiplex PCR; TCRdb keeps in-frame clones, though not all of them. The table has 95,000 to 110,000 clones, approximately 90% seen once. The sample in question was CD4+ or CD8+ T cells sorted from blood, obtained in a trial of the OX40 agonist ivuxolimab. The receptors were gathered from an adult with an advanced solid tumor such as melanoma, head and neck, liver or kidney cancer.

A single count supports this clone. The J gene is TRBJ1-2, the V gene TRBV19; possible D gene TRBD1, 5 bases. Trimming removed 6 bases at V and 1 base at J, with 9 bases between. This CDR3 is built from 13 residues. CDR1 and CDR2 (germline): LNHDA, SQIVND (reference sequence). The chain's CDR3 is CASSSDSNYGYTF. CDR3 bases: TGTGCCAGTAGCTCAGACAGTAACTATGGCTACACCTTC.

This clone appeared a single time. The chain employs TRBV28 and TRBJ2-7, with 10 positions matching TRBD1. Germline V gene data show CDR1 as MDHEN and CDR2 as SYDVKM. This CDR3 contains 15 residues. V lost 2 bases to trimming and J lost 5 bases; unmatched junction nucleotides: 6. The CDR3 is CASSLHRQGADEQYF. CDR3 DNA: TGTGCCAGCAGTTTACATCGACAGGGGGCCGACGAGCAGTACTTC.

The chain has TRBV29-1 and TRBJ1-1; D gene unclear. Germline values: CDR1 SQVTM, CDR2 ANQGSEA. V was cut by 0 bases and J by 6 bases, with 11 bases left in between. This CDR3 contains 13 residues. In nucleotides, the CDR3 is TGCAGCGTTGAAGAATCTGGGTGGCCTGAAGCTTTCTTT. Amino acids: CSVEESGWPEAFF.

V gene TRBV28 combines with J gene TRBJ2-5, with 7 bases that match TRBD1. The CDR3 consists of 14 residues. CDR1 is MDHEN, CDR2 SYDVKM, per germline. V lost 5 bases to trimming and J lost 2 bases; unmatched junction nucleotides: 5. The CDR3 DNA follows: TGTGCCAGCAGTATAGGACAGGAACAAGAGACCCAGTACTTC. Its translation: CASSIGQEQETQYF.

This clone has a single count. This chain connects TRBV9 to TRBJ2-5, with D uncertain. The V and J ends lost 5 bases and 6 bases respectively, with 17 bases between them. Germline V gene lookup returns CDR1 SGDLS and CDR2 YYNGEE. The CDR3 extends over 14 amino acids. CDR3 in amino acids: CASSRDPDQKTQYF. The CDR3 nucleotides read TGTGCCAGCAGTCGAGACCCCGACCAGAAGACCCAGTACTTC.

The rearrangement joins TRBV28 to TRBJ1-1; D unclear. From germline, CDR1 is MDHEN and CDR2 SYDVKM. The germline V and J ends were trimmed by 5 bases and 1 base, with 8 bases remaining between them. This CDR3 contains 13 residues. The CDR3 spells CASSAPGNTEAFF. The CDR3 region has the DNA TGTGCCAGCAGTGCCCCGGGGAACACTGAAGCTTTCTTT.

This clone appeared once. The chain links TRBV18 to TRBJ1-1; no definite D call. The CDR3 extends over 13 amino acids. Germline CDR1 and CDR2: KGHSH and LQKENI. The germline V and J ends were trimmed by 4 bases and 1 base, with 7 bases remaining between them. CDR3 in DNA: TGTGCCAGCTCACGACCCCCGAACACTGAAGCTTTCTTT. This translates into CASSRPPNTEAFF.

The CDR3 DNA reads as TGTGCCAGCAGCCCAAGGGAGGGGACCCTCTTCTTC. Residues: CASSPREGTLFF. The chain combines TRBV9 with TRBJ2-1; TRBD2 matches 7 bases. CDR3 length equals 12 residues. Losses at the gene ends were 4 bases for V and 16 bases for J; bases not matched to a gene: 11. The germline V gene encodes CDR1 SGDLS and CDR2 YYNGEE.

The CDR3: CATLEDQREEETQYF. The CDR3 bases are TGTGCCACCCTAGAGGACCAGCGGGAGGAAGAGACCCAGTACTTC. This chain links TRBV19 with TRBJ2-5; 9 positions agree with TRBD2. The CDR3 extends over 15 amino acids. Germline values: CDR1 LNHDA, CDR2 SQIVND (reference sequence). J was trimmed by 3 bases and V by 10 bases; bases with no gene match: 12.

V gene TRBV18 combines with J gene TRBJ2-7, with D perhaps given as TRBD1 or TRBD2 (5 bases each). Trimming took off 2 bases at V and 0 bases at J, with 8 bases between the two ends. This CDR3 has 14 residues. In germline, CDR1 is KGHSH, CDR2 LQKENI. CDR3 nucleotide sequence: TGTGCCAGCTCACCAGGGGGATCCTCCTACGAGCAGTACTTC. As protein: CASSPGGSSYEQYF. Together with reference TRBV18 and TRBJ2-7, the CDR3 gives the full variable domain: NAGVMQNPRHLVRRRGQEARLRCSPMKGHSHVYWYRQLPEEGLKFMVYLQKENIIDESGMPKERFSAEFPKEGPSILRIQQVVRGDSAAYFCASSPGGSSYEQYFGPGTRLTVT.

The chain combines TRBV7-8 with TRBJ2-3; D tentatively reads TRBD1 or TRBD2 (5 bases each). The CDR3 totals 15 residues. The germline V and J ends were trimmed by 4 bases and 1 base, with 12 bases remaining between them. Per the germline V gene, CDR1 is SGHVS and CDR2 is FQNEAQ. The CDR3 reads CASSWGPSRTDTQYF. CDR3 coding DNA: TGTGCCAGCAGCTGGGGACCCTCTCGCACAGATACGCAGTATTTT.

The J gene is TRBJ2-3, the V gene TRBV9, with 8 positions matching TRBD2. This CDR3 has 15 amino acids. The germline CDR1 and CDR2 sequences are SGDLS and YYNGEE. Trimming removed 3 bases from V and 5 bases from J; junction bases left unmatched: 8. Here the CDR3 DNA reads TGTGCCAGCAGCGATGGACTAGCTGGGGGAGATACGCAGTATTTT. This gives the protein CASSDGLAGGDTQYF.

The chain is built from TRBV21-1 and TRBJ1-5; TRBD1, the table's D call, lacks a check against the DNA. TRBV21-1 is noted as a pseudogene. The CDR3 sequence is 15 residues long. In nucleotides, the CDR3 is TGTGCCAGCAGCAAAGCGGGACAGGGTCAAGCGCCCCAGCATTTT. The encoded protein is CASSKAGQGQAPQHF.

The rearrangement joins TRBV6-8 to TRBJ2-1; weak D call: TRBD2 (6 bases). CDR1 is MNHGY and CDR2 is SAAAGT in the germline V gene. CDR3 size: 15 residues. Trimming cost V 5 bases and J 3 bases, with 14 bases left between them. CDR3 nucleotides: TGTGCCAGCAGTAACCGACTAGGTTACTACAATGAGCAGTTCTTC. Translated, it gives CASSNRLGYYNEQFF.